Listed here are 30 T cell receptor beta chains from one sample, sequenced in a study of T cell changes during pregnancy in multiple sclerosis. The data were produced by immunoSEQ multiplex PCR, yet TCRdb's version contains in-frame clones alone and is incomplete. The data contain about 46,000 clones, approximately 91% of them singletons. This specimen consisted of CD8+ T cells from peripheral blood mononuclear cells, obtained after pregnancy. The receptors derive from a female donor with multiple sclerosis, enrolled in a pregnancy study.

The CDR3 here is CASSLKAVNQPQHF. CDR3 sequence (DNA): TGTGCCAGCAGCCTAAAAGCTGTAAATCAGCCCCAGCATTTT. The J gene is TRBJ1-5, the V gene TRBV27, with no clear D. This CDR3 region has 14 residues. Trimming took off 6 bases at V and 4 bases at J, with 13 bases between the two ends. Germline V gives CDR1 MNHEY, CDR2 SMNVEV (reference sequence).

The V gene is TRBV5-6, the J gene TRBJ2-7; D perhaps matches TRBD1 (6 bases). The CDR3 contains 15 residues. V lost 4 bases and J lost 5, with 19 bases in between. Germline-derived CDR1 and CDR2 are SGHDT and YYEEEE. The CDR3 sequence: CASSHFGRGHNEQYF. CDR3 nucleotides: TGTGCCAGCAGCCATTTCGGCAGGGGCCATAACGAGCAGTACTTC.

In this sample, this clone turned up once. J is TRBJ2-5 and V is TRBV6-1; possible D gene TRBD1, 6 bases. CDR1 is MNHNS, CDR2 SASEGT, per germline. V dropped 4 bases and J dropped 5 bases, with 14 bases sitting between them. CDR3 length: 14 residues. The CDR3 reads CASSGLGARETQYF. CDR3 DNA sequence: TGTGCCAGCAGTGGTCTGGGGGCGAGGGAGACCCAGTACTTC.

The chain has TRBV9 and TRBJ2-1, with TRBD1 matching 7 bases. The V and J ends lost 2 bases and 13 bases, in that order; junction bases with no gene match: 9. Germline V gene data show CDR1 as SGDLS and CDR2 as YYNGEE. This CDR3 has 13 residues. The CDR3 DNA is TGTGCCAGCAGCGTTTCCGGACAGGCAAAACAGTTCTTC. This translates into CASSVSGQAKQFF.

The rearrangement joins TRBV5-1 to TRBJ2-3; D possibly corresponds to TRBD2 (5 bases). Trimming removed 1 base at V and 0 bases at J, with 18 bases between. This CDR3 is 18 amino acids long. Germline lookup yields CDR1 SGHRS and CDR2 YFSETQ. CDR3 sequence reads: CASSLTLPWELSTDTQYF. CDR3 in DNA: TGCGCCAGCAGCTTGACGCTGCCTTGGGAGCTGAGCACAGATACGCAGTATTTT.

V is TRBV11-3 and J is TRBJ2-7; 10 nucleotides agree with TRBD2. V shed 5 bases and J 2 bases; nucleotides not matched to a gene: 0. The CDR3 totals 13 residues. CDR1 is SGHNT, CDR2 YENEEA, per germline. Written as DNA, the CDR3 is TGTGCCAGCAGCCTAGCGGGGGCCTACGAGCAGTACTTC. Translating gives CASSLAGAYEQYF. The full variable domain, in which reference TRBV11-3 and TRBJ2-7 provide the parts outside the CDR3, is EAGVVQSPRYKIIEKKQPVAFWCNPISGHNTLYWYLQNLGQGPELLIRYENEEAVDDSQLPKDRFSAERLKGVDSTLKIQPAELGDSAVYLCASSLAGAYEQYFGPGTRLTVT.

V usage is TRBV27 and J usage is TRBJ2-7, with D possibly TRBD1 on 6 matching bases. V lost 2 bases and J 1 base, leaving 18 bases between the germline ends. The germline gives CDR1 MNHEY, CDR2 SMNVEV (reference sequence). This CDR3 contains 17 residues. CDR3 nucleotide sequence: TGTGCCAGCAGTTTAAGGGGGACGGCCAACCCATCCTACGAGCAGTACTTC. This translates into CASSLRGTANPSYEQYF.

The chain recombines TRBV30 with TRBJ2-7; TRBD1 aligns across 7 bases. V gave up 1 base and J gave up 9 bases; unmatched junction bases: 6. The germline V gene encodes CDR1 GTSNPN and CDR2 SVGIG (reference sequence). The CDR3 consists of 12 residues. The CDR3 DNA sequence: TGTGCCTGGAGTGGGGGACAGCCAACGCAGTACTTC. Translated: CAWSGGQPTQYF.

The V gene is TRBV7-8, the J gene TRBJ1-1, with D unresolved. In germline, CDR1 is SGHVS, CDR2 FQNEAQ. This CDR3 has 17 amino acids. Between the trimmed V and J ends, which lost 1 base and 4 bases, there was a span of 19 bases. The CDR3 DNA reads as TGTGCCAGCAGCTTAGGAATCCGCGGGAGCTGGGTCACTGAAGCTTTCTTT. It translates to CASSLGIRGSWVTEAFF.

V and J are TRBV11-2 and TRBJ1-1; a possible D gene is TRBD1 (5 bases). Germline V lookup: CDR1 SGHAT, CDR2 FQNNGV. The CDR3 totals 13 residues. V gave up 7 bases and J gave up 3 bases, with 12 bases separating them. The CDR3 protein is CASTPDRYTEAFF. The CDR3 DNA is TGTGCCAGCACCCCAGACAGATACACTGAAGCTTTCTTT.

This clone appeared a single time. The rearrangement joins TRBV7-9 to TRBJ2-7, with D possibly being TRBD2 (5 bases). V lost 0 bases and J lost 2, with 8 bases in between. This CDR3 comprises 14 residues. Per the germline V gene, CDR1 is SEHNR and CDR2 is FQNEAQ (reference sequence). The CDR3 DNA is TGTGCCAGCAGCTTAGCGTCAGCGGCCTACGAGCAGTACTTC. Translation gives CASSLASAAYEQYF.

This rearrangement joins TRBV6-6 to TRBJ1-1, with 10 bases aligning to TRBD1. V was clipped by 2 bases and J by 0 bases; unmatched bases: 0. The CDR3 runs 15 residues. CDR1 and CDR2 from the germline V gene are MNHNY and SVGAGI (reference sequence). CDR3 coding DNA: TGTGCCAGCAGTTACGGGACAGGGGTGAACACTGAAGCTTTCTTT. Translating gives CASSYGTGVNTEAFF.

The genes are TRBV7-9 and TRBJ1-2, with TRBD1 identical over 7 bases. In germline, CDR1 is SEHNR, CDR2 FQNEAQ (reference sequence). The CDR3 loop spans 15 amino acids. V shed 1 base, J shed 2 bases, and the junction held 4 bases outside the gene matches. The CDR3 DNA is TGTGCCAGCAGCTTAGATCTGGGACAGAACTATGGCTACACCTTC. Translation: CASSLDLGQNYGYTF.

The V call is TRBV4-2, the J call TRBJ1-1; TRBD1 is a possible D gene (6 bases). The CDR3 is made up of 15 amino acids. The germline V gene has CDR1 LGHNA and CDR2 YNFKEQ. Deletions cut 0 bases from V and 4 bases from J, with 12 bases between. For the CDR3, the DNA is TGTGCCAGCAGCCAAGATCCCAAGACAGGCACTGAAGCTTTCTTT. It specifies CASSQDPKTGTEAFF.

The J gene is TRBJ2-3, the V gene TRBV9; 7 bases are a match to TRBD1. V was pared by 4 bases and J by 0 bases, with 8 bases of the junction left unmatched. Germline assignment: CDR1 SGDLS and CDR2 YYNGEE. The CDR3 is 16 amino acids. The CDR3 region is CASSPGTASSTDTQYF. The CDR3 nucleotides are TGTGCCAGCAGCCCGGGGACAGCGTCTAGCACAGATACGCAGTATTTT.

The V and J genes are TRBV7-9 and TRBJ2-7; the match to TRBD1 covers 8 bases. Unmatched junction bases numbered 4, after V lost 1 base and J lost 2 bases. The CDR3 sequence is 15 residues long. Germline V gives CDR1 SEHNR, CDR2 FQNEAQ (reference sequence). CDR3 loop: CASSLGGTGTYEQYF. CDR3 coding DNA: TGTGCCAGCAGCTTAGGGGGGACAGGCACCTACGAGCAGTACTTC. The full variable domain, completed using reference TRBV7-9 and TRBJ2-7, is DTGVSQNPRHKITKRGQNVTFRCDPISEHNRLYWYRQTLGQGPEFLTYFQNEAQLEKSRLLSDRFSAERPKGSFSTLEIQRTEQGDSAMYLCASSLGGTGTYEQYFGPGTRLTVT.

The V gene is TRBV29-1, the J gene TRBJ1-2; 8 bases match TRBD1. The germline V gene has CDR1 SQVTM and CDR2 ANQGSEA. With 4 bases clipped from V and 3 bases from J, the junction kept 4 bases outside the gene matches. CDR3 length equals 13 residues. The CDR3 nucleotides read TGCAGCGTTGGACAGGGGTTGCACTATGGCTACACCTTC. This translates into CSVGQGLHYGYTF.

The chain combines TRBV30 with TRBJ1-1; D uncertain. Trimming stripped 2 bases from V and 5 bases from J, with 15 bases between. The CDR3 sequence is 14 residues long. The germline V gene encodes CDR1 GTSNPN and CDR2 SVGIG (reference sequence). The CDR3 loop is CAWSPLNTGTEAFF. The CDR3 DNA reads as TGTGCCTGGAGTCCACTAAACACTGGGACTGAAGCTTTCTTT.

The table lists this clone with a few counts. The rearrangement joins TRBV9 to TRBJ1-3; TRBD1 agrees at 8 bases. The V and J ends lost 3 bases and 2 bases, in that order; junction bases with no gene match: 1. CDR1 is SGDLS and CDR2 is YYNGEE in the germline V gene. The CDR3 runs to 14 residues. CDR3 DNA sequence: TGTGCCAGCAGCGGACAGGGGACTGGAAACACCATATATTTT. Its protein product is CASSGQGTGNTIYF.

This clone was counted once. The chain is built from TRBV27 and TRBJ1-2, with D possibly TRBD1 on 6 matching bases. Germline CDR1 MNHEY, CDR2 SMNVEV (reference sequence). The CDR3 loop spans 14 amino acids. The ends were cut back, 3 bases at V and 2 bases at J, with 10 bases in the middle. The CDR3 sequence is CASSFSGTNYGYTF. In nucleotides, the CDR3 is TGTGCCAGCAGTTTTAGTGGGACAAACTATGGCTACACCTTC.

This clone has more than one count but fewer than ten. V and J are TRBV29-1 and TRBJ1-1; D is undetermined. This CDR3 has 12 amino acids. Germline assignment: CDR1 SQVTM and CDR2 ANQGSEA. The V end was cut by 5 bases, the J end by 4 bases, with 11 bases between. CDR3 DNA: TGCAGCGTTCCACACCGGGGCACTGAAGCTTTCTTT. Translation gives CSVPHRGTEAFF.

This CDR3 is CASSPQKGALNTEAFF. CDR3 nucleotides: TGTGCCAGCAGCCCCCAGAAGGGGGCTTTGAACACTGAAGCTTTCTTT. V usage is TRBV7-2 and J usage is TRBJ1-1, with 7 positions matching TRBD1. The CDR3 is 16 residues long. The V and J ends lost 5 bases and 0 bases, in that order; junction bases with no gene match: 9. Germline values: CDR1 SGHTA, CDR2 FQGNSA.

J is TRBJ2-5 and V is TRBV30, with 7 bases fitting TRBD2. CDR3 length: 18 amino acids. After removal of 5 bases from V and 3 bases from J, the junction contained 21 bases not matched to a gene. Germline-derived CDR1 and CDR2 are GTSNPN and SVGIG (reference sequence). This CDR3 reads CAWVHEQRGIIGEETQYF. The CDR3 region has the DNA TGTGCCTGGGTCCACGAGCAGCGGGGTATAATAGGTGAAGAGACCCAGTACTTC.

This clone appeared a single time. J is TRBJ2-3 and V is TRBV5-4; D perhaps matches TRBD1 (5 bases). V was cut by 4 bases and J by 2 bases, with 8 bases left in between. From germline, CDR1 is SGHNT and CDR2 YYREEE (reference sequence). The CDR3 totals 13 residues. The CDR3 loop reads CASSQTVTDTQYF. The CDR3 region has the DNA TGTGCCAGCAGCCAGACAGTCACAGATACGCAGTATTTT.

The V gene is TRBV5-8, the J gene TRBJ2-3, with 12 bases lining up with TRBD1. Germline CDR1 is SGHTS and CDR2 is YDEGEE. CDR3 length equals 20 residues. Trimming removed 0 bases from V and 1 base from J; junction bases left unmatched: 12. CDR3 DNA: TGTGCCAGCAGCTTGGGGCCAACCGGGACAGGGGGCTACGGCACAGATACGCAGTATTTT. This gives the protein CASSLGPTGTGGYGTDTQYF.

The CDR3 loop reads CASSYSLAKNIQYF. CDR3 in DNA: TGTGCCAGCAGCTACAGCCTAGCCAAAAACATTCAGTACTTC. The chain recombines TRBV7-9 with TRBJ2-4; D call uncertain. V gave up 4 bases and J gave up 0 bases, with 7 bases separating them. Germline V CDR1 and CDR2: SEHNR, FQNEAQ (reference sequence). This CDR3 is 14 amino acids long.

The V and J genes are TRBV7-9 and TRBJ2-7; 8 bases align to TRBD2. The CDR3 has 14 amino acids. CDR1 and CDR2 (germline): SEHNR, FQNEAQ (reference sequence). The trim removed 1 base at V and 4 bases at J, leaving 3 bases unmatched. CDR3 residues: CASSLVASGYEQYF. CDR3 sequence (DNA): TGTGCCAGCAGCTTAGTTGCTAGCGGGTACGAGCAGTACTTC.

This chain joins TRBV29-1 and TRBJ2-1, with no clear D. Per germline, CDR1 SQVTM and CDR2 ANQGSEA. This CDR3 spans 11 amino acids. V was trimmed by 2 bases and J by 6 bases, leaving 5 bases between them. The CDR3 DNA sequence: TGCAGCGTTGAAACTGGCAATGAGCAGTTCTTC. Residues: CSVETGNEQFF.

This chain joins TRBV19 and TRBJ1-1; TRBD1 is a possible D gene (5 bases). CDR1 is LNHDA and CDR2 is SQIVND in the germline V gene (reference sequence). The V end was cut by 7 bases, the J end by 3 bases, with 21 bases between. This CDR3 has 16 amino acids. In DNA form, the CDR3 reads TGTGCCAGTACCTGGGCGGGTGTGGGGACTTACACTGAAGCTTTCTTT. This sequence encodes CASTWAGVGTYTEAFF.

This chain links TRBV30 with TRBJ2-1; maybe TRBD2 (5 bases). V lost 4 bases, J lost 0 bases, and 10 bases lay in between. Per the germline V gene, CDR1 is GTSNPN and CDR2 is SVGIG (reference sequence). The CDR3 loop spans 14 amino acids. CDR3 protein: CAWTGIGSYNEQFF. The CDR3 nucleotides are TGTGCCTGGACGGGGATCGGCTCCTACAATGAGCAGTTCTTC.